A single sample is the source of the 30 T cell receptor beta chains below, sequenced in a study of shared clonotypes between healthy human individuals. The table came from immunoSEQ multiplex PCR; TCRdb's copy has only in-frame clones and leaves some out. The table includes over 1.5 million clones, 98% detected once. The material sequenced was naive CD4+ T cells sorted from blood. Sample subset: CD45RA+ positively selected. These receptors came from a man aged 25 to 40 in good health.

The gene calls are TRBV9 and TRBJ2-1; 15 positions match TRBD2. The CDR3 sequence is 18 residues long. The ends lost 0 bases at V and 1 base at J; junction bases unmatched: 2. Germline-derived CDR1 and CDR2 are SGDLS and YYNGEE. The CDR3 coding sequence is TGTGCCAGCAGCGTAGGGACTAGCGGGAGGGGGTCCTACAATGAGCAGTTCTTC. Translation gives CASSVGTSGRGSYNEQFF. Based on the CDR3 plus reference TRBV9 and TRBJ2-1, the full variable domain is DSGVTQTPKHLITATGQRVTLRCSPRSGDLSVYWYQQSLDQGLQFLIQYYNGEERAKGNILERFSAQQFPDLHSELNLSSLELGDSALYFCASSVGTSGRGSYNEQFFGPGTRLTVL.

The chain combines TRBV6-5 with TRBJ1-5; no firm D call. The CDR3 contains 13 residues. In germline, CDR1 is MNHEY, CDR2 SVGAGI. V gave up 8 bases and J gave up 2 bases, with 10 bases separating them. CDR3 protein: CASCTSRNQPQHF. In DNA, the CDR3 is TGTGCCAGCTGCACTAGTCGCAATCAGCCCCAGCATTTT.

This chain connects TRBV11-3 to TRBJ2-1; TRBD2 matches at 7 bases. This CDR3 has 16 residues. V was pared by 0 bases and J by 4 bases, with 6 bases of the junction left unmatched. Per germline, CDR1 SGHNT and CDR2 YENEEA. The DNA of the CDR3 is TGTGCCAGCAGCTTAGACGGGACTACGATGTACAATGAGCAGTTCTTC. This codes for CASSLDGTTMYNEQFF.

This rearrangement joins TRBV12-5 to TRBJ2-2; D is possibly TRBD1 (5 bases). Trimming left V 0 bases short and J 6 bases short, with 8 bases between. In germline, CDR1 is LGHNT, CDR2 FRNRAP. The CDR3 contains 14 residues. CDR3 DNA sequence: TGTGCTAGTGGTTTGGTACAGGTCGCCGGGGAGCTGTTTTTT. Amino acid sequence: CASGLVQVAGELFF.

V and J are TRBV30 and TRBJ2-3; D unresolved. This CDR3 is built from 11 residues. Germline V gene lookup returns CDR1 GTSNPN and CDR2 SVGIG (reference sequence). Deletions cut 4 bases from V and 6 bases from J, with 8 bases between. The CDR3 nucleotides are TGTGCCTGGATTAAGGGTGATACGCAGTATTTT. It encodes CAWIKGDTQYF.

V usage is TRBV19 and J usage is TRBJ1-1, with D hard to call. The V end was cut by 0 bases, the J end by 7 bases, with 18 bases between. Germline values: CDR1 LNHDA, CDR2 SQIVND (reference sequence). CDR3 length: 16 residues. The CDR3 DNA sequence: TGTGCCAGTAGTATAGATTGGGCGGAGCCGAATCTTGAAGCTTTCTTT. Encoded protein: CASSIDWAEPNLEAFF.

The J gene is TRBJ1-2, the V gene TRBV11-2; 8 bases are a match to TRBD1. V lost 3 bases, J lost 9 bases, and 21 bases stayed unmatched. CDR1 and CDR2 (germline): SGHAT, FQNNGV. The CDR3 is 18 residues long. The CDR3 nucleotides are TGTGCCAGCAGCTTCCGGTATCAGGGGGCGCCATACCAGTGGTGCTACACCTTC. It codes for CASSFRYQGAPYQWCYTF. The full variable domain, with the rest looked up from reference TRBV11-2 and TRBJ1-2, is EAGVAQSPRYKIIEKRQSVAFWCNPISGHATLYWYQQILGQGPKLLIQFQNNGVVDDSQLPKDRFSAERLKGVDSTLKIQPAKLEDSAVYLCASSFRYQGAPYQWCYTFGSGTRLTVV.

Details on this clone: Compared with germline, one end of the junction differs, possibly owing to a read error. The CDR3 here is CASGDPRQGGRAFF. CDR3 bases: TGTGCCAGCGGTGACCCTCGACAGGGAGGTCGAGCTTTCTTT. The chain couples TRBV2 to TRBJ1-1, with TRBD1 matching over 7 bases. The V gene's germline CDR1 is SNHLY and CDR2 FYNNEI. The CDR3 is 14 amino acids.

This chain links TRBV7-2 with TRBJ2-3, with TRBD1 identical over 7 bases. Germline V gives CDR1 SGHTA, CDR2 FQGNSA. This CDR3 is built from 14 residues. Trimming removed 6 bases from V and 2 bases from J; junction bases left unmatched: 5. The chain's CDR3 is CASRVDRATDTQYF. In nucleotides, the CDR3 is TGTGCCAGCAGAGTTGACAGGGCCACAGATACGCAGTATTTT.

V usage is TRBV6-1 and J usage is TRBJ1-1; 8 bases align to TRBD1. Germline V gene data show CDR1 as MNHNS and CDR2 as SASEGT. The CDR3 extends over 15 amino acids. V was clipped by 2 bases and J by 6 bases; unmatched bases: 8. The CDR3 DNA is TGTGCCAGCAGTGAACGACAGGGGATTGGGGCTGAAGCTTTCTTT. Translated: CASSERQGIGAEAFF.

The chain employs TRBV9 and TRBJ2-3; D possibly corresponds to TRBD2 (6 bases). Germline-derived CDR1 and CDR2 are SGDLS and YYNGEE. Trimming removed 2 bases from V and 2 bases from J, with 9 bases in between. The length of the CDR3 is 14 residues. The CDR3 here is CASSVTRTTDTQYF. The CDR3 DNA reads TGTGCCAGCAGCGTGACTAGGACCACAGATACGCAGTATTTT.

The chain is built from TRBV19 and TRBJ2-2, with D perhaps TRBD1 (5 bases). The CDR3 spans 12 residues. Trimming shortened V by 6 bases and J by 3 bases, and 5 bases separated the two germline ends. CDR1 is LNHDA, CDR2 SQIVND, per germline (reference sequence). The CDR3 sequence is CASSRDTGELFF. CDR3 bases: TGTGCCAGTAGCAGGGACACCGGGGAGCTGTTTTTT.

The V and J genes are TRBV9 and TRBJ2-7; 8 bases agree with TRBD1. The CDR3 is 16 residues long. Germline V gene lookup returns CDR1 SGDLS and CDR2 YYNGEE. V lost 0 bases, J lost 6 bases, and 11 bases stayed unmatched. CDR3 nucleotide sequence: TGTGCCAGCAGCGTAGGGACCGGACAGGGCGGAGGCGAGCAGTACTTC. Protein sequence: CASSVGTGQGGGEQYF.

The rearrangement joins TRBV7-9 to TRBJ2-1, with TRBD2 matching 14 bases. Germline lookup yields CDR1 SEHNR and CDR2 FQNEAQ (reference sequence). The junction had 5 bases not matched to a gene; V was cut back by 0 bases and J by 4 bases. CDR3 length: 18 residues. The CDR3 loop reads CASSLARGLAGVYNEQFF. The CDR3 DNA follows: TGTGCCAGCAGCTTAGCAAGGGGACTAGCGGGAGTGTACAATGAGCAGTTCTTC.

In this sample, this clone turned up once. V is TRBV30 and J is TRBJ2-7; the D is unclear. Trimming stripped 0 bases from V and 1 base from J, with 7 bases between. The CDR3 totals 13 residues. Looked up from germline, CDR1 is GTSNPN and CDR2 is SVGIG (reference sequence). The CDR3 here is CAWSVRRSYEQYF. The CDR3 coding sequence is TGTGCCTGGAGTGTAAGGCGGTCCTACGAGCAGTACTTC.

The V and J genes are TRBV18 and TRBJ2-1, with unresolved D. The V and J ends lost 3 bases and 4 bases respectively, with 13 bases between them. CDR1 and CDR2 from the germline V gene are KGHSH and LQKENI. This CDR3 has 15 residues. The CDR3 DNA reads as TGTGCCAGCTCACCGAGGCAGACAAATTACAATGAGCAGTTCTTC. This sequence encodes CASSPRQTNYNEQFF.

V and J are TRBV6-1 and TRBJ1-2, with D perhaps matching TRBD1 (6 bases). The V end lost 5 bases, the J end lost 2 bases, and 15 bases lay between the germline ends. The V gene's germline CDR1 is MNHNS and CDR2 SASEGT. The CDR3 totals 15 residues. For the CDR3, the DNA is TGTGCCAGCAGTAGATTGACAGGTACAAACTATGGCTACACCTTC. It translates to CASSRLTGTNYGYTF.

The J gene is TRBJ2-1, the V gene TRBV19; D is unresolved. This CDR3 comprises 14 residues. Trimming cost V 5 bases and J 1 base, with 9 bases left between them. Germline CDR1 LNHDA, CDR2 SQIVND (reference sequence). The CDR3 bases are TGTGCCAGTAGTCTACTCACGTCCTACAATGAGCAGTTCTTC. Translated, it gives CASSLLTSYNEQFF.

The chain has TRBV5-1 and TRBJ2-7; TRBD1 matches at 7 bases. V shed 3 bases, J shed 10 bases, and the junction held 10 bases outside the gene matches. Germline lookup yields CDR1 SGHRS and CDR2 YFSETQ. The CDR3 spans 13 residues. Written as DNA, the CDR3 is TGCGCCAGCAGCTCCTACAGGGGAAGGGTCCAGTACTTC. It is translated as CASSSYRGRVQYF.

As for this clone: Other DNA sequences in the sample encode the same CDR3. The chain employs TRBV6-5 and TRBJ2-1; D may be TRBD1 (6 bases). Germline CDR1 is MNHEY and CDR2 is SVGAGI. V shed 9 bases and J shed 3 bases, with 9 bases lying between them. This CDR3 has 12 residues. CDR3 sequence: CASQGNYNEQFF. In nucleotides, the CDR3 is TGTGCCAGTCAGGGGAACTACAATGAGCAGTTCTTC.

This chain connects TRBV5-5 to TRBJ2-3; possible D gene TRBD2, 5 bases. Trimming removed 2 bases at V and 6 bases at J, with 16 bases between. The CDR3 loop spans 15 amino acids. The germline gives CDR1 SGHKS, CDR2 YYEKEE (reference sequence). CDR3 nucleotide sequence: TGTGCCAGCAGCTTCGGACTTCCTCTCTCCGATACGCAGTATTTT. It translates to CASSFGLPLSDTQYF.

The chain uses TRBV28 and TRBJ2-7; D uncertain. Germline values: CDR1 MDHEN, CDR2 SYDVKM. Trimming took off 6 bases at V and 4 bases at J, with 16 bases between the two ends. This CDR3 has 14 amino acids. CDR3 loop: CASSTIPDRYEQYF. CDR3 sequence (DNA): TGTGCCAGCAGCACTATACCGGACCGATACGAGCAGTACTTC.

The chain links TRBV10-3 to TRBJ2-2; D remains ambiguous. The ends were cut back, 5 bases at V and 1 base at J, with 5 bases in the middle. CDR3 length: 13 amino acids. Germline loops: CDR1 ENHRY, CDR2 SYGVKD. CDR3 in amino acids: CAISLENTGELFF. The CDR3 nucleotides are TGTGCCATCAGTTTGGAGAACACCGGGGAGCTGTTTTTT.

This chain uses TRBV11-2 with TRBJ1-2, with 8 bases aligning to TRBD1. There are 16 residues in the CDR3. V lost 4 bases and J lost 8; bases outside the gene matches: 15. Germline V gene sequence: CDR1 SGHAT, CDR2 FQNNGV. The CDR3 spells CASSSYAGQGAAGYTF. CDR3 sequence (DNA): TGTGCCAGCAGCTCTTATGCGGGGCAGGGGGCGGCGGGCTACACCTTC.

The DNA for the CDR3 is TGTGCCAGCAGTTTCCTAGCGGGCTCCTACAATGAGCAGTTCTTC. It yields the protein CASSFLAGSYNEQFF. This chain joins TRBV27 and TRBJ2-1, with 8 bases lining up with TRBD2. With 3 bases clipped from V and 0 bases from J, the junction kept 1 base outside the gene matches. This CDR3 is 15 amino acids long. Germline V gene lookup returns CDR1 MNHEY and CDR2 SMNVEV (reference sequence).

The rearrangement uses TRBV6-5 and TRBJ2-2, with D possibly TRBD2 on 5 matching bases. The germline V and J ends were trimmed by 1 base and 1 base, with 10 bases remaining between them. Per germline, CDR1 MNHEY and CDR2 SVGAGI. The length of the CDR3 is 16 residues. The CDR3 is CASSYFPGKNTGELFF. The CDR3 DNA follows: TGTGCCAGCAGTTACTTTCCCGGGAAGAACACCGGGGAGCTGTTTTTT.

The V call is TRBV5-5, the J call TRBJ1-3; no clear D gene. V was pared by 5 bases and J by 1 base, with 16 bases between. Looked up from germline, CDR1 is SGHKS and CDR2 is YYEKEE (reference sequence). This CDR3 contains 16 residues. DNA for the CDR3: TGTGCCAGCAGTACCGACGACACTATGTCTGGAAACACCATATATTTT. Translating gives CASSTDDTMSGNTIYF.

The chain is built from TRBV15 and TRBJ1-5; TRBD1 agrees at 9 bases. V shed 0 bases, J shed 2 bases, and the junction held 8 bases outside the gene matches. Germline V gene lookup returns CDR1 LNHNV and CDR2 YYDKDF (reference sequence). The CDR3 covers 18 residues. The CDR3 spells CATSRDYGTGNRNQPQHF. In nucleotides, the CDR3 is TGTGCCACCAGCAGAGATTATGGGACAGGGAATCGCAATCAGCCCCAGCATTTT.

The CDR3 is CASSQGLAGDYEQYF. CDR3 in DNA: TGTGCCAGCTCACAAGGACTAGCGGGTGACTACGAGCAGTACTTC. The J gene is TRBJ2-7, the V gene TRBV18; TRBD2 aligns across 11 bases. This CDR3 contains 15 residues. The trim removed 4 bases at V and 3 bases at J, leaving 5 bases unmatched. Germline CDR1 is KGHSH and CDR2 is LQKENI.

V gene TRBV18 combines with J gene TRBJ1-1; maybe TRBD1 (5 bases). Germline lookup yields CDR1 KGHSH and CDR2 LQKENI. The CDR3 runs 15 residues. Trimming took 6 bases from V and 0 from J, leaving 14 bases between them. In DNA, the CDR3 is TGTGCCAGCTCCCAAACCCAGGGACTGAACACTGAAGCTTTCTTT. Translated: CASSQTQGLNTEAFF. The full variable domain, completed using reference TRBV18 and TRBJ1-1, is NAGVMQNPRHLVRRRGQEARLRCSPMKGHSHVYWYRQLPEEGLKFMVYLQKENIIDESGMPKERFSAEFPKEGPSILRIQQVVRGDSAAYFCASSQTQGLNTEAFFGQGTRLTVV.